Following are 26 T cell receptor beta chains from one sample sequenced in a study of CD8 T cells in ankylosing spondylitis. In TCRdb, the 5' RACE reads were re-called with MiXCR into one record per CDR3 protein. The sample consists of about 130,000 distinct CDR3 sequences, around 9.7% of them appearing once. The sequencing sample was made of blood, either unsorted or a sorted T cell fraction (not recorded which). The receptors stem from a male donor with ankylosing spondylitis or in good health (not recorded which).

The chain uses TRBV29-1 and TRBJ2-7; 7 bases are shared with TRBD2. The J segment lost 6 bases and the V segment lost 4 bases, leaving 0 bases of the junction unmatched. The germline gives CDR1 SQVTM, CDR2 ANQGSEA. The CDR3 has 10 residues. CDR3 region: CSVGGGEQYF. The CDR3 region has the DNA TGCAGCGTTGGGGGGGGCGAGCAGTACTTC.

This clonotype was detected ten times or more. CDR3 in DNA: TGCGCCAGCAGCCTGAATGTAGCGGGAGGGCTCAATGAGCAGTTCTTC. Translation: CASSLNVAGGLNEQFF. This chain links TRBV5-1 with TRBJ2-1, with TRBD2 matching over 11 bases. CDR1 and CDR2 (germline): SGHRS, YFSETQ. The CDR3 runs 16 residues. The J segment lost 6 bases and the V segment lost 4 bases, leaving 9 bases of the junction unmatched.

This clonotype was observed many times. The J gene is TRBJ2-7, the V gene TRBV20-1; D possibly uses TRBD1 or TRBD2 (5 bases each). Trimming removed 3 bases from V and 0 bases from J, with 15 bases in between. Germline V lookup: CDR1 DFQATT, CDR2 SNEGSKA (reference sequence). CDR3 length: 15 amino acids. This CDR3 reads CSASTGTTLSYEQYF. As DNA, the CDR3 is TGCAGTGCTAGTACCGGGACCACACTCTCCTACGAGCAGTACTTC.

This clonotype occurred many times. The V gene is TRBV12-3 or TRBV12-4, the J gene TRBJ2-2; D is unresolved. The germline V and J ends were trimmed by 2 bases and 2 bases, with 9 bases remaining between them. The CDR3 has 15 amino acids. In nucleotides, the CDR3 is TGTGCCAGCAGTTTAACCCCGACTAACACCGGGGAGCTGTTTTTT. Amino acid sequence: CASSLTPTNTGELFF.

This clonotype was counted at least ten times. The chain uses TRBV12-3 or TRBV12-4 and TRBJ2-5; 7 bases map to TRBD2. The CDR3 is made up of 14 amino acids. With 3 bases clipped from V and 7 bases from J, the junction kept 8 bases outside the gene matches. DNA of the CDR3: TGTGCCAGCAGTTTGGGGGGGACCGTACGGACCCAGTACTTC. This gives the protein CASSLGGTVRTQYF.

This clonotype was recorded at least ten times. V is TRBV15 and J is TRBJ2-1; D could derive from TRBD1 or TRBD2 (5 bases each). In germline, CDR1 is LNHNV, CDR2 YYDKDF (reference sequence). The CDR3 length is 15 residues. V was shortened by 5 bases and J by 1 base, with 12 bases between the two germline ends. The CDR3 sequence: CATSFGGNSYNEQFF. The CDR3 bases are TGTGCCACCAGCTTTGGGGGAAATTCCTACAATGAGCAGTTCTTC.

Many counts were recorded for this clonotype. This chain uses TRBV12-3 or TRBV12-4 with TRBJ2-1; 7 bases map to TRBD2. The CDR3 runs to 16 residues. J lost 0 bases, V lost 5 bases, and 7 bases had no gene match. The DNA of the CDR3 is TGTGCCAGCAGTCAAGGAGCGGGGAGCTCCTACAATGAGCAGTTCTTC. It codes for CASSQGAGSSYNEQFF.

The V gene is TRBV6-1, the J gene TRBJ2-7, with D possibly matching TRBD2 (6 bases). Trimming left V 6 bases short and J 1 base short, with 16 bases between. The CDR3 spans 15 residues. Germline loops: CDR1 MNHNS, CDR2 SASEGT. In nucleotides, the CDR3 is TGTGCCAGCAGCCCGATCCAGGGACTTTCCTACGAGCAGTACTTC. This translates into CASSPIQGLSYEQYF.

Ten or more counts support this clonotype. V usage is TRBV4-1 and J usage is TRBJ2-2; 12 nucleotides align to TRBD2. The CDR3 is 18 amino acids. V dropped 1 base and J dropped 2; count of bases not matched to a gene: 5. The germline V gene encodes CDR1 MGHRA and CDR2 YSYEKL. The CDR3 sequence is CASSQVTGLAGNTGELFF. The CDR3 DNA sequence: TGCGCCAGCAGCCAAGTTACCGGACTAGCGGGAAACACCGGGGAGCTGTTTTTT.

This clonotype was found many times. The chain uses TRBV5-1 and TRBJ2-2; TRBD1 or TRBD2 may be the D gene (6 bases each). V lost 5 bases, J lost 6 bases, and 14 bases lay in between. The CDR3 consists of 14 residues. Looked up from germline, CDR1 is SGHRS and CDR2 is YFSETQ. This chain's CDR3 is CASRRDKVSGELFF. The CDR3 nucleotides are TGCGCCAGCAGGCGGGACAAGGTGTCCGGGGAGCTGTTTTTT.

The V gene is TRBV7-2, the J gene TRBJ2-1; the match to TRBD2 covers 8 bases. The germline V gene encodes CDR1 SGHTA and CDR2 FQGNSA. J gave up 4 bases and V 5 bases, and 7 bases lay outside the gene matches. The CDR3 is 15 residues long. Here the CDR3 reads CASSRSSGIYNEQFF. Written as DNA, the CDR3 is TGTGCCAGCAGCCGTAGTAGCGGGATTTACAATGAGCAGTTCTTC.

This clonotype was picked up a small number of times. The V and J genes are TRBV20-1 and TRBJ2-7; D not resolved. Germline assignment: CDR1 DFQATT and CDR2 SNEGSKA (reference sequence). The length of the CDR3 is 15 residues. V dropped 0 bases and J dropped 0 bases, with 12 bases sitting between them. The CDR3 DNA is TGCAGTGCTAGAGATGAGGACGAGAACTCCTACGAGCAGTACTTC. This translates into CSARDEDENSYEQYF.

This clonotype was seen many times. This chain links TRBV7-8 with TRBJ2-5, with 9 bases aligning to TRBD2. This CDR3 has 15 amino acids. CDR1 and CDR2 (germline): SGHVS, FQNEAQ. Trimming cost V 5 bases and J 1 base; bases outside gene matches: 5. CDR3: CASSTRLAAQETQYF. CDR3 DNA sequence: TGTGCCAGCAGCACAAGACTAGCGGCCCAAGAGACCCAGTACTTC.

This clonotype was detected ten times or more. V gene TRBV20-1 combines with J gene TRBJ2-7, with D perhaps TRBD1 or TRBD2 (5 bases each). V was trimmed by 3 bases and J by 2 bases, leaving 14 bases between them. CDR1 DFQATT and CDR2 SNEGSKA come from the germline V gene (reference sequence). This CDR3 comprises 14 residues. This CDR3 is CSASRDGTPYEQYF. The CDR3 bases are TGCAGTGCTAGCAGGGACGGTACCCCCTACGAGCAGTACTTC.

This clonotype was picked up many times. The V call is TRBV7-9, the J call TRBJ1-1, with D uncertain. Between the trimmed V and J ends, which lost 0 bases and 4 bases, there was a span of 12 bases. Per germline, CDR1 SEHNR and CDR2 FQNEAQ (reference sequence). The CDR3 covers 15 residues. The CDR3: CASSLAAGGRTEAFF. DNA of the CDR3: TGTGCCAGCAGCTTAGCGGCAGGAGGCCGCACTGAAGCTTTCTTT.

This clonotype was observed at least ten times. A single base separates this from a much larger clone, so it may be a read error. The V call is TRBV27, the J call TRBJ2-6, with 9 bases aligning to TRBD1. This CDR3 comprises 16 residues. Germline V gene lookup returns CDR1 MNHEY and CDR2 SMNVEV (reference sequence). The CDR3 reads CASSLTGGVGANGLTF. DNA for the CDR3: TGTGCCAGCAGTTTAACAGGGGGCGTTGGGGCCAACGGCCTGACTTTC.

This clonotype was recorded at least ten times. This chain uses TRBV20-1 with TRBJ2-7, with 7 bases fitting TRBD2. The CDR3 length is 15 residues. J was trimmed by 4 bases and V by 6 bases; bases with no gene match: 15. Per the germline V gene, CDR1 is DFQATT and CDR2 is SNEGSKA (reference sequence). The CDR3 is CSAKGASGGKYEQYF. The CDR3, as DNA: TGCAGTGCCAAAGGCGCTAGCGGAGGAAAATACGAGCAGTACTTC.

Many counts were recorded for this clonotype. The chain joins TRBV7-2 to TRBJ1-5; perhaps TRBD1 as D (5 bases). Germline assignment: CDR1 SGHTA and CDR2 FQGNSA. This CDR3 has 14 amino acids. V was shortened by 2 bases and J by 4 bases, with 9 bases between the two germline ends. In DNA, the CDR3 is TGTGCCAGCAGCTTACTCAGGGAGAATCAGCCCCAGCATTTT. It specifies CASSLLRENQPQHF.

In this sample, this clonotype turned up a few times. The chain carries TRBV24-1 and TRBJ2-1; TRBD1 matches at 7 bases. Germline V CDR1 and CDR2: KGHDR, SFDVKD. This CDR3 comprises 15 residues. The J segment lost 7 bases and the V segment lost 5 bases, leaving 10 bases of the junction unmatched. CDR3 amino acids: CATSAAWDSTNEQFF. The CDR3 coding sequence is TGTGCCACCAGTGCCGCCTGGGACAGTACGAATGAGCAGTTCTTC.

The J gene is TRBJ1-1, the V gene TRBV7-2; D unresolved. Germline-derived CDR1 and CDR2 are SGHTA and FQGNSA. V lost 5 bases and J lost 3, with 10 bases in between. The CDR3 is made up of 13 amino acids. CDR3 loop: CASSPSLDTEAFF. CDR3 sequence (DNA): TGTGCCAGCAGCCCCTCTTTGGACACTGAAGCTTTCTTT. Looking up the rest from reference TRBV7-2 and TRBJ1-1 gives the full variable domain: GAGVSQSPSNKVTEKGKDVELRCDPISGHTALYWYRQSLGQGLEFLIYFQGNSAPDKSGLPSDRFSAERTGGSVSTLTIQRTQQEDSAVYLCASSPSLDTEAFFGQGTRLTVV.

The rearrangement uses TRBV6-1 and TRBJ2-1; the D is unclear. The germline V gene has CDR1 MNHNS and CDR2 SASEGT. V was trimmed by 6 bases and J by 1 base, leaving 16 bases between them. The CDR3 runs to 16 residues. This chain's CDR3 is CASSRVRASSYNEQFF. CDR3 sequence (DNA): TGTGCCAGCAGCCGGGTTAGGGCCTCTTCCTACAATGAGCAGTTCTTC.

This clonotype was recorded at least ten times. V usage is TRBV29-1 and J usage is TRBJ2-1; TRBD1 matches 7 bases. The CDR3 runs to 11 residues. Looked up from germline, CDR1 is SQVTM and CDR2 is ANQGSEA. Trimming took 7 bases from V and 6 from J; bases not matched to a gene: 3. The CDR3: CSAYRGNEQFF. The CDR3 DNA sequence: TGCAGCGCTTACAGGGGCAATGAGCAGTTCTTC.

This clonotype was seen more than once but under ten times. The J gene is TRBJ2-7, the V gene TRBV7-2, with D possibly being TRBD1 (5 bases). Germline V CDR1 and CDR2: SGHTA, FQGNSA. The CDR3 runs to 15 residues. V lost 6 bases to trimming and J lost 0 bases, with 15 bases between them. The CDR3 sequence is CASRKNTGSSYEQYF. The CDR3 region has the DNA TGTGCCAGCAGAAAAAACACAGGATCCTCCTACGAGCAGTACTTC.

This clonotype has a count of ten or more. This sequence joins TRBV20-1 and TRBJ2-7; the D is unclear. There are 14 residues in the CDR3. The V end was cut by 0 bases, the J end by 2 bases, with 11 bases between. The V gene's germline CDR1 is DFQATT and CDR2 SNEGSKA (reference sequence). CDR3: CSARDLAFTYEQYF. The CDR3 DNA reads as TGCAGTGCTAGAGATCTCGCGTTTACCTACGAGCAGTACTTC.

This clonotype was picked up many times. The CDR3 bases are TGCGCCAGCAGCCTTATCGAGGGGGTGGAGACCCAGTACTTC. The encoded protein is CASSLIEGVETQYF. The chain recombines TRBV5-1 with TRBJ2-5; TRBD1 might be the D (6 bases). This CDR3 region has 14 residues. Germline V gives CDR1 SGHRS, CDR2 YFSETQ. The V end lost 4 bases, the J end lost 5 bases, and 15 bases lay between the germline ends.

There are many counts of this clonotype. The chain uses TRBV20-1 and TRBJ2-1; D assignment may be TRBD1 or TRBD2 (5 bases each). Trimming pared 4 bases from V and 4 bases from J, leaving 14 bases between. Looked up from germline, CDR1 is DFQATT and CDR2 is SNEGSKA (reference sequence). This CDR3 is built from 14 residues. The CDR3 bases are TGCAGTGCTAAAAATGGGGGTTTTTACAATGAGCAGTTCTTC. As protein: CSAKNGGFYNEQFF.